The rows below give T cell receptor beta chains drawn from one sample of a study of blood T cell repertoires in COVID-19. Profiling relied on immunoSEQ multiplex PCR, and the TCRdb table lists in-frame clones only, not all of them. The table has 250,000 to 300,000 clones, about 86% seen once. Sequenced sample: peripheral blood. These TCRs come from an elderly man with acute or convalescent COVID-19. The CDR3 runs from the conserved cysteine through the conserved F or W. D genes are given only for firm matches. Size values are once, few and many counts, or a class for expanded clones, and some rows have none.

>TRBV21-1|.|.|TRBJ2-5
CASSKGTGEYQETQYF
TGTGCCAGCAGCAAGGGGACAGGGGAGTACCAAGAGACCCAGTACTTC
>TRBV11-3|TRBD2|.|TRBJ2-1
CASSSSGGSYNEQFF
TGTGCCAGCAGCTCTAGCGGCGGGTCCTACAATGAGCAGTTCTTC
>TRBV5-1|TRBD1|.|TRBJ1-4
CASSLWRTGSNEKLFF
TGCGCCAGCAGCTTGTGGCGGACAGGCTCTAATGAAAAACTGTTTTTT
>TRBV10-1|TRBD2|.|TRBJ2-3
CASSELLAGGSTDTQYF
TGCGCCAGCAGTGAGTTACTAGCGGGGGGTTCCACAGATACGCAGTATTTT
>TRBV5-1|.|.|TRBJ2-7
CASSNAPPAGEQYF
TGCGCCAGCAGCAACGCACCTCCGGCAGGCGAGCAGTACTTC
>TRBV28|.|.|TRBJ2-2
CASSLTGRRPGELFF
TGTGCCAGCAGTTTAACCGGACGGAGGCCCGGGGAGCTGTTTTTT
>TRBV24-1|TRBD2|.|TRBJ2-1
CATRVAGADYNEQFF
TGTGCCACCAGGGTAGCGGGAGCGGACTACAATGAGCAGTTCTTC
>TRBV9|.|.|TRBJ1-4
CASSVGGTGLELFF
TGTGCCAGCAGCGTTGGGGGAACAGGGCTGGAACTGTTTTTT
>TRBV12-3/TRBV12-4|.|.|TRBJ2-2
CASSIQNTGELFF
TGTGCCAGCAGTATACAGAACACCGGGGAGCTGTTTTTT
>TRBV5-1|.|.|TRBJ2-3
CASSLGTAVDTQYF
TGCGCCAGCAGCTTGGGTACCGCGGTAGATACGCAGTATTTT
>TRBV28|.|.|TRBJ1-1
CASSFHTSTEAFF
TGTGCCAGCAGTTTCCACACATCGACTGAAGCTTTCTTT
>TRBV19|.|.|TRBJ2-1
CASKPGSDPNNEQFF
TGTGCCAGTAAGCCAGGGTCGGACCCAAACAATGAGCAGTTCTTC
>TRBV29-1|.|.|TRBJ2-7
CSARQNSYEQYF
TGCAGCGCCCGACAGAACTCCTACGAGCAGTACTTC
>TRBV18|TRBD1|.|TRBJ1-2
CASSPAGQGYYGYTF
TGTGCCAGCTCACCCGCGGGACAGGGGTACTATGGCTACACCTTC
>TRBV6-6|.|.|TRBJ1-1
CASSPALLNTEAFF
TGTGCCAGCAGCCCGGCTCTACTAAACACTGAAGCTTTCTTT
>TRBV5-4|TRBD2|few|TRBJ2-7
CASSLAGSGGVYEQYF
TGTGCCAGCAGCTTGGCGGGAAGCGGGGGAGTCTACGAGCAGTACTTC
>TRBV29-1|.|.|TRBJ2-1
CSALPYWGASGYNEQFF
TGCAGCGCTCTACCTTATTGGGGGGCTAGCGGCTACAATGAGCAGTTCTTC
>TRBV9|.|.|TRBJ2-2
CASSVVGEVSGELFF
TGTGCCAGCAGCGTAGTAGGTGAGGTTTCCGGGGAGCTGTTTTTT
>TRBV6-5|.|.|TRBJ1-1
CASSYVSENTEAFF
TGTGCCAGCAGTTACGTTTCAGAGAACACTGAAGCTTTCTTT
>TRBV2|.|.|TRBJ1-5
CASSRGPNQPQHF
TGTGCCAGCAGTAGGGGTCCCAATCAGCCCCAGCATTTT
>TRBV5-1|TRBD1|.|TRBJ2-2
CASSLDRAARTGELFF
TGCGCCAGCAGCCTAGACAGGGCTGCAAGGACCGGGGAGCTGTTTTTT
>TRBV29-1|TRBD1|once|TRBJ1-2
CSGGPAGQGADGYTF
TGCAGTGGGGGCCCTGCGGGACAGGGTGCAGATGGCTACACCTTC
>TRBV7-9|.|.|TRBJ2-7
CASSASGSAYEQYF
TGTGCCAGCAGCGCCTCAGGATCGGCCTACGAGCAGTACTTC
>TRBV5-1|.|.|TRBJ2-5
CASSLAGAQETQYF
TGCGCCAGCAGCTTGGCGGGTGCACAAGAGACCCAGTACTTC
>TRBV4-1|.|.|TRBJ2-3
CASSQVSLASTDTQYF
TGCGCCAGCAGCCAAGTATCACTAGCTAGCACAGATACGCAGTATTTT
>TRBV5-5|TRBD1|.|TRBJ1-3
CASSLFEGQGGNTIYF
TGTGCCAGCAGCTTGTTTGAGGGACAGGGGGGAAACACCATATATTTT
>TRBV7-3|.|.|TRBJ1-1
CASSLSGNTEAFF
TGTGCCAGCAGCTTATCAGGGAACACTGAAGCTTTCTTT
>TRBV2|.|.|TRBJ1-2
CASSHDWGANYGYTF
TGTGCCAGCAGTCACGATTGGGGCGCTAACTATGGCTACACCTTC
>TRBV5-8|.|.|TRBJ1-1
CASSRQPNTEAFF
TGTGCCAGCAGCCGACAGCCCAACACTGAAGCTTTCTTT
>TRBV5-1|.|once|TRBJ2-1
CASSLGGGGYNEQFF
TGCGCCAGCAGCTTGGGGGGCGGCGGCTACAATGAGCAGTTCTTC
>TRBV30|.|.|TRBJ1-6
CAWSVLAGWNSPLHF
TGTGCCTGGAGTGTATTAGCAGGGTGGAATTCACCCCTCCACTTT
>TRBV7-9|.|.|TRBJ2-1
CASTWGAGFNEQFF
TGTGCCAGCACCTGGGGCGCAGGCTTCAATGAGCAGTTCTTC
>TRBV5-1|.|.|TRBJ2-5
CASSSGIQETQYF
TGCGCCAGCAGCTCAGGAATCCAAGAGACCCAGTACTTC
>TRBV7-3|TRBD2|.|TRBJ2-3
CASSLNVAGVTDTQYF
TGTGCCAGCAGCTTAAATGTTGCGGGAGTGACGGATACGCAGTATTTT
>TRBV28|.|.|TRBJ1-4
CASSYGGRNEKLFF
TGTGCCAGCAGTTACGGGGGACGAAATGAAAAACTGTTTTTT
>TRBV6-2/TRBV6-3|.|.|TRBJ2-6
CASSGGVFSGANVLTF
TGTGCCAGCAGTGGCGGGGTCTTCTCTGGGGCCAACGTCCTGACTTTC
>TRBV6-5|TRBD1|.|TRBJ1-2
CASSYNTGQGHGYTF
TGTGCCAGCAGTTATAATACGGGACAGGGTCATGGCTACACCTTC
>TRBV6-1|.|few|TRBJ1-5
CASSEPQGSNQPQHF
TGTGCCAGCAGTGAACCACAGGGATCCAATCAGCCCCAGCATTTT
>TRBV5-1|.|.|TRBJ1-2
CASSFTASNYGYTF
TGCGCCAGCAGCTTTACAGCCTCTAACTATGGCTACACCTTC
>TRBV6-5|.|.|TRBJ2-5
CASRVTGTQETQYF
TGTGCCAGCAGGGTAACAGGAACCCAAGAGACCCAGTACTTC
>TRBV6-5|TRBD2|.|TRBJ2-7
CASRSGGGNEQYF
TGTGCCAGCAGATCGGGAGGTGGGAACGAGCAGTACTTC
>TRBV2|TRBD1|.|TRBJ1-4
CASTGQANEKLFF
TGTGCCAGCACGGGACAGGCCAATGAAAAACTGTTTTTT
>TRBV6-5|.|.|TRBJ1-1
CASSYSSGGARTEAFF
TGTGCCAGCAGTTACTCCAGTGGGGGGGCGAGGACTGAAGCTTTCTTT
>TRBV19|.|.|TRBJ2-2
CASSILVGELFF
TGTGCCAGTAGTATTCTCGTCGGGGAGCTGTTTTTT
>TRBV4-1|.|.|TRBJ2-5
CASSPSGTQETQYF
TGCGCCAGCAGCCCGAGCGGCACACAAGAGACCCAGTACTTC
>TRBV20-1|.|.|TRBJ2-7
CSASPASGVGEQYF
TGCAGTGCTAGTCCCGCCTCAGGGGTTGGCGAGCAGTACTTC
>TRBV2|.|.|TRBJ1-1
CATRSGNTEAFF
TGTGCCACAAGATCGGGGAACACTGAAGCTTTCTTT
>TRBV5-4|TRBD1|.|TRBJ2-1
CASSLTGDLNEQFF
TGTGCCAGCAGCTTAACAGGGGACCTGAATGAGCAGTTCTTC
>TRBV4-1|TRBD2|.|TRBJ2-3
CASSRKGLAGGDTQYF
TGCGCCAGCAGCCGGAAGGGACTAGCGGGGGGGGATACGCAGTATTTT
>TRBV10-3|TRBD1|.|TRBJ2-7
CAISESGDRVHEQYF
TGTGCCATCAGTGAGTCGGGGGACAGGGTCCACGAGCAGTACTTC
>TRBV9|TRBD1|.|TRBJ1-3
CASRRQGLAGNTIYF
TGTGCCAGCAGGAGACAGGGGCTAGCCGGAAACACCATATATTTT
>TRBV7-9|TRBD2|.|TRBJ2-5
CASSVRLAGDETQYF
TGTGCCAGCAGCGTCAGACTAGCGGGAGATGAGACCCAGTACTTC
>TRBV7-2|.|.|TRBJ2-3
CASRERGSTDTQYF
TGTGCCAGCAGGGAAAGGGGATCCACAGATACGCAGTATTTT
>TRBV18|TRBD2|once|TRBJ2-7
CASSETSGSGYEQYF
TGTGCCAGCTCAGAAACTAGCGGGAGTGGATACGAGCAGTACTTC
>TRBV11-2|.|.|TRBJ1-6
CASSLPTQTGFRPLHF
TGTGCCAGCAGCTTGCCCACGCAGACGGGTTTTAGGCCCCTCCACTTT
>TRBV7-6|.|.|TRBJ2-5
CASSLGAVQETQYF
TGTGCCAGCAGCTTAGGGGCAGTACAAGAGACCCAGTACTTC
>TRBV3-1/TRBV3-2|.|.|TRBJ1-2
CASSQVTDYGYTF
TGTGCCAGCAGCCAAGTAACTGACTATGGCTACACCTTC
>TRBV18|.|.|TRBJ2-3
CASSPGGGAGADTQYF
TGTGCCAGCTCACCCGGCGGGGGCGCCGGGGCAGATACGCAGTATTTT
>TRBV30|.|few|TRBJ2-2
CAWRNRGNTGELFF
TGTGCCTGGAGGAATCGGGGAAACACCGGGGAGCTGTTTTTT